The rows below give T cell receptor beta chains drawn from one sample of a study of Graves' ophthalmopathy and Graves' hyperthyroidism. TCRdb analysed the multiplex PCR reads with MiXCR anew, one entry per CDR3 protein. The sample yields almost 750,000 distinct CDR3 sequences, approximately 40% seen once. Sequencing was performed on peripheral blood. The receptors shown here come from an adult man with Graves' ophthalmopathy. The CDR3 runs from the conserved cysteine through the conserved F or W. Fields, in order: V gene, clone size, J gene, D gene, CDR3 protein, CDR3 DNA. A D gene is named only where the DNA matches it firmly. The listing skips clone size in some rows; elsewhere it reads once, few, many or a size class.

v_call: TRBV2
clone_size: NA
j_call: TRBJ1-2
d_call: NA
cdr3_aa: CASSSLAGGYGHTF
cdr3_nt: TGTGCCAGCAGCTCATTGGCGGGAGGCTATGGCCACACCTTC

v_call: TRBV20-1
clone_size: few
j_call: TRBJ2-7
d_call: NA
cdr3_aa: CSARRGVSAYEQYF
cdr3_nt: TGCAGTGCTCGACGGGGTGTTTCGGCCTACGAGCAGTACTTC

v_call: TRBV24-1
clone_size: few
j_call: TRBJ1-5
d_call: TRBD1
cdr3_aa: CASSPRGDRGGQPQHF
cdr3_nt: TGTGCCAGCAGTCCGCGGGGGGACAGGGGTGGTCAGCCCCAGCATTTT

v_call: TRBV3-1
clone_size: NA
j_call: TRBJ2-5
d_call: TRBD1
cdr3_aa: CASSQQQGLWETQYF
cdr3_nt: TGTGCCAGCAGCCAACAACAGGGGTTGTGGGAGACCCAGTACTTC

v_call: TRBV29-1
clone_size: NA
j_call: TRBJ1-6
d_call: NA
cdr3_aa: CSVASGLQGNNSPLHF
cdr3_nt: TGCAGCGTTGCCAGCGGTCTACAGGGCAATAATTCACCCCTCCACTTT

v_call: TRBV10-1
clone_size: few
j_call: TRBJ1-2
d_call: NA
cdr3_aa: CASSERQAIANYGYTF
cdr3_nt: TGCGCCAGCAGTGAGAGGCAGGCGATAGCTAACTATGGCTACACCTTC

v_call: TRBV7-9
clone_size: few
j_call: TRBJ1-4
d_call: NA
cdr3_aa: CASSLTSPHGNEKLFF
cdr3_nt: TGTGCCAGCAGCTTAACCAGTCCCCATGGTAATGAAAAACTGTTTTTT

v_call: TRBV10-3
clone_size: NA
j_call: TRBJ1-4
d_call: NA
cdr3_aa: CASSYVRGRQEKLFF
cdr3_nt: TGTGCCAGCAGTTACGTACGGGGGCGACAAGAAAAACTGTTTTTT

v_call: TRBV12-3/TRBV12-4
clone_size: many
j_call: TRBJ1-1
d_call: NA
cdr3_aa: CASSFQRDTEAFF
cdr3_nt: TGTGCCAGCAGTTTTCAACGAGACACTGAAGCTTTCTTT

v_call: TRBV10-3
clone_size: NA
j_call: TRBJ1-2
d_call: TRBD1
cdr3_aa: CAISTGTGGEGYTF
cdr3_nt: TGTGCCATCAGTACCGGGACAGGGGGTGAGGGCTACACCTTC

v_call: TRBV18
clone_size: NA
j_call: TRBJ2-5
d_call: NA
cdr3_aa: CASAPQVAETQYF
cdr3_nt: TGTGCCAGCGCGCCTCAGGTGGCGGAGACCCAGTACTTC

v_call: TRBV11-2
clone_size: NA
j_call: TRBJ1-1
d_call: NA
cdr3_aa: CASSQSTGVSAEAFF
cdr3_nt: TGTGCCAGCAGCCAATCCACTGGGGTTTCGGCTGAAGCTTTCTTT

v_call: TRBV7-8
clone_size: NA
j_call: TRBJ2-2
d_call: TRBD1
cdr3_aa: CASSPNVGTGTPVTGELFF
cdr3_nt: TGTGCCAGCAGCCCCAACGTTGGGACAGGGACCCCGGTCACCGGGGAGCTGTTTTTT

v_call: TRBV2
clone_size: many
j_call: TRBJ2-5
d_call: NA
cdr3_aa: CASSESGRRETQYF
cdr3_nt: TGTGCCAGCAGTGAATCGGGGAGGCGAGAGACCCAGTACTTC

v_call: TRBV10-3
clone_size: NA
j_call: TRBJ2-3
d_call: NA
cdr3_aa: CAIGSSSENTDTQYF
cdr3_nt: TGTGCCATCGGGTCCTCTTCGGAGAACACAGATACGCAGTATTTT

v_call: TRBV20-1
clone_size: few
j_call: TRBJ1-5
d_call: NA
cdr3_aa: CSAPGPNHPFNQPQHF
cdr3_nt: TGCAGTGCTCCGGGACCAAACCACCCTTTCAATCAGCCCCAGCATTTT

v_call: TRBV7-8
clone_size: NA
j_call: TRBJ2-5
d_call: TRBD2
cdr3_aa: CASSFPSGGYQETQYF
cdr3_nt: TGTGCCAGCAGCTTCCCTAGCGGGGGGTACCAAGAGACCCAGTACTTC

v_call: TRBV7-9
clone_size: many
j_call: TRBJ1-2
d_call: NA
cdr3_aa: CASSLGDRVSPSYTF
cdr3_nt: TGTGCCAGCAGCTTGGGAGACCGTGTATCACCGAGCTACACCTTC

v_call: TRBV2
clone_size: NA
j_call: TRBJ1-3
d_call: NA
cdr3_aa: CASRAGQGMMGISGNTIYF
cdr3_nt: TGTGCCAGCAGGGCGGGCCAGGGGATGATGGGAATCTCTGGAAACACCATATATTTT

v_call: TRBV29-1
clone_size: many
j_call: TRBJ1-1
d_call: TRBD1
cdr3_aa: CSVGTGRRTEAFF
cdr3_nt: TGCAGCGTTGGGACAGGGAGAAGGACTGAAGCTTTCTTT

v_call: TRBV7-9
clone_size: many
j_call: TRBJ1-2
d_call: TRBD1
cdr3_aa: CASSSGTASYTF
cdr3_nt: TGTGCCAGCAGCTCCGGGACAGCGAGCTACACCTTC

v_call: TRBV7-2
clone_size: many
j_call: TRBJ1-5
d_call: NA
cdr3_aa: CASSLDQARHQHF
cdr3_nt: TGTGCCAGCAGCTTAGACCAGGCTCGACACCAGCATTTT

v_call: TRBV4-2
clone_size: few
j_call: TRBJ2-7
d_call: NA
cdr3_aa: CASSQDLRRTYF
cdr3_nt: TGTGCCAGCAGCCAAGATCTTCGGAGGACGTACTTC

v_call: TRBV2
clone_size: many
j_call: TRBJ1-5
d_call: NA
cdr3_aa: CASSDSGPRGQPQHF
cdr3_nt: TGTGCCAGCAGTGACTCCGGGCCCCGTGGTCAGCCCCAGCATTTT

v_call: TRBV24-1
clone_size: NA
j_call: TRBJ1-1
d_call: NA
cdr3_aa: CASRTGTEAFF
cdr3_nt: TGTGCCAGCAGAACCGGGACAGAAGCTTTCTTT

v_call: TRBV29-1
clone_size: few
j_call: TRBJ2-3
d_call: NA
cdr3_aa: CSVVPAPPTDTQYF
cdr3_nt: TGCAGCGTTGTGCCGGCTCCCCCCACAGATACGCAGTATTTT

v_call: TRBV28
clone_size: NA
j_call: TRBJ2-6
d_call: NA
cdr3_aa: CASLRYGANVLTF
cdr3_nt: TGTGCCAGCCTTAGGTACGGGGCCAACGTCCTGACTTTC

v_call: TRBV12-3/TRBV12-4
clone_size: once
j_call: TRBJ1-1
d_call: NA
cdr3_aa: CASSLQAEAFF
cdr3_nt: TGTGCCAGCAGTTTACAGGCAGAAGCTTTCTTT

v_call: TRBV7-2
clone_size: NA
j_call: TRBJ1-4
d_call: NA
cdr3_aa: CASSPLTRGEKLFF
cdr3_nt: TGTGCCAGCAGCCCCCTGACTAGAGGGGAAAAACTGTTTTTT